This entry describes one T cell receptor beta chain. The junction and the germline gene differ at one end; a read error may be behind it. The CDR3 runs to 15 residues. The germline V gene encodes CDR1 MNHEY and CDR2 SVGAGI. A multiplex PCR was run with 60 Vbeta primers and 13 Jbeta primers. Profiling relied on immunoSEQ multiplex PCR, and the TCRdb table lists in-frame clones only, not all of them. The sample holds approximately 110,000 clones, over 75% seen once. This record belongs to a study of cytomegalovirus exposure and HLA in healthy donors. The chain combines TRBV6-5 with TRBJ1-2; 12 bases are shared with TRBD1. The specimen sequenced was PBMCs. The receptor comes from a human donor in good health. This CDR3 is CASRPPGTGGNGHTF. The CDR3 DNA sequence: TGTGCCAGCAGACCCCCCGGGACAGGGGGCAATGGCCACACCTTC.